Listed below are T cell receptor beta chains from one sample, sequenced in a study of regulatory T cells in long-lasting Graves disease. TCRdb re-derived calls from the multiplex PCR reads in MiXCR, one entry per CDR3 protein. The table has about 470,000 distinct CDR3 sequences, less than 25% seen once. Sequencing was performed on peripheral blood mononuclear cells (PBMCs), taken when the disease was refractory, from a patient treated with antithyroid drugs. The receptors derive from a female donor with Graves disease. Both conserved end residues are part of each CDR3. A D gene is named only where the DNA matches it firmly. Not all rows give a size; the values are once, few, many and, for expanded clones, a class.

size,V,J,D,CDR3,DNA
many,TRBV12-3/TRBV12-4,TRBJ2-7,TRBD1,CASSWDSSSYEQYF,TGTGCCAGCAGTTGGGACAGTAGCTCCTACGAGCAGTACTTC
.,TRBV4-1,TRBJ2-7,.,CASSQDRLSTSHEQYF,TGCGCCAGCAGCCAAGATCGGCTTAGCACTTCCCACGAGCAGTACTTC
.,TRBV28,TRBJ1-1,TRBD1,CASSTTGDWGTEAFF,TGTGCCAGCAGCACGACAGGGGATTGGGGCACTGAAGCTTTCTTT
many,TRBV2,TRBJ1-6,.,CASSDRFGSPLHF,TGTGCCAGCAGCGACAGGTTCGGATCACCCCTCCACTTT
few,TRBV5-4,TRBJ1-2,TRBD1,CASSPGQALTF,TGTGCCAGCAGCCCCGGACAGGCGTTGACCTTC
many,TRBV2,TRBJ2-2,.,CASRGRWGRPGELFF,TGTGCCAGCAGAGGGCGGTGGGGTCGGCCCGGGGAGCTGTTTTTT
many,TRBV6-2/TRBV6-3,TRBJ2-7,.,CATGGARTYEQYF,TGTGCCACGGGTGGGGCCAGAACCTACGAGCAGTACTTC
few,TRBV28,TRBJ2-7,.,CASSSGHRSYEQYF,TGTGCCAGCAGCTCCGGACATCGTTCCTACGAGCAGTACTTC
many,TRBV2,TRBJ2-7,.,CASSLTRGDEQYF,TGTGCCAGCAGCTTAACCCGAGGGGACGAGCAGTACTTC
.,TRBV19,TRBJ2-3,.,CASSDPSTDTQYF,TGTGCCAGTAGCGACCCTTCCACAGATACGCAGTATTTT
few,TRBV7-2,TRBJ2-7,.,CASSPSLGVNGYEQYF,TGTGCCAGCAGCCCCAGCCTCGGGGTAAATGGCTACGAGCAGTACTTC
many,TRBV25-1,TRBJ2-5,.,CASSESKAAPSQETQYF,TGTGCCAGCAGTGAAAGTAAAGCCGCCCCGAGCCAAGAGACCCAGTACTTC
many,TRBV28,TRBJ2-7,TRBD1,CASSLKPQGEQYF,TGTGCCAGCAGTCTAAAACCACAGGGGGAGCAGTACTTC
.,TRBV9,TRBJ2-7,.,CASSVETSTTYEQYF,TGTGCCAGCAGCGTAGAGACTTCTACTACCTACGAGCAGTACTTC
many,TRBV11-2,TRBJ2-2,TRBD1,CASSLVDRGYFPGELFF,TGTGCCAGCAGCTTAGTCGACAGGGGATATTTCCCCGGGGAGCTGTTTTTT
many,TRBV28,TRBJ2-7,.,CASSFGRDRGYYEQYF,TGTGCCAGCAGTTTTGGCAGGGATCGTGGCTACTACGAGCAGTACTTC
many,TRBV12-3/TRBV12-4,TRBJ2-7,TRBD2,CASSLQTSGSFYEQYF,TGTGCCAGCAGTCTCCAGACTAGCGGGAGCTTTTACGAGCAGTACTTC
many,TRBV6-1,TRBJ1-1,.,CASSEGKRGRNTEAFF,TGTGCCAGCAGTGAAGGTAAACGGGGCCGGAACACTGAAGCTTTCTTT
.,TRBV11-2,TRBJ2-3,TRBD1,CASSPRDRPQSDTQYF,TGTGCCAGCAGCCCTAGGGACAGACCACAATCAGATACGCAGTATTTT
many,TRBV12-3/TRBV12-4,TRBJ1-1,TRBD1,CASSPQGVRTEAFF,TGTGCCAGCAGCCCACAGGGGGTCAGAACTGAAGCTTTCTTT
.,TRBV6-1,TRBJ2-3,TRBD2,CATTGLGMHTQYF,TGTGCCACCACGGGACTAGGGATGCATACGCAGTATTTT
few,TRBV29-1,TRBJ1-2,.,CSVVTAVNYGYTF,TGCAGCGTTGTTACGGCTGTCAACTATGGCTACACCTTC
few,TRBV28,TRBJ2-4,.,CASSLGQQNIQYF,TGTGCCAGCAGTTTAGGCCAGCAAAACATTCAGTACTTC
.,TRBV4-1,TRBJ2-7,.,CASSQDRLGPEQYF,TGCGCCAGCAGCCAAGATCGTTTAGGACCCGAGCAGTACTTC
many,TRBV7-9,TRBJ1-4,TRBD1,CASSSRRHRDRGEKLFF,TGTGCCAGCAGCTCCAGGAGGCACCGGGACAGGGGTGAAAAACTGTTTTTT
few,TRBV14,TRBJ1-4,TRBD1,CASSLDRELFF,TGTGCCAGCAGCCTGGACAGGGAACTGTTTTTT
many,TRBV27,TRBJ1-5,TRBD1,CASSLDRGHQPQHF,TGTGCCAGCAGTTTGGACAGGGGTCATCAGCCCCAGCATTTT
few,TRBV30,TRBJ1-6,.,CALSDWGAALHF,TGTGCCTTAAGCGACTGGGGCGCGGCCCTCCACTTT
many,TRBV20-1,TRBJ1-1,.,CSGPHGIAVAFF,TGCAGTGGACCACATGGGATTGCGGTAGCTTTCTTT
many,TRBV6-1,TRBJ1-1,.,CASSEPLGSTEAFF,TGTGCCAGCAGTGAACCATTGGGTAGCACTGAAGCTTTCTTT
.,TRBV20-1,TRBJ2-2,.,CSASGEGELFF,TGCAGTGCATCCGGGGAGGGGGAGCTGTTTTTT
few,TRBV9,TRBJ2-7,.,CASSVRGGPHEQYF,TGTGCCAGCAGCGTAAGGGGGGGCCCCCACGAGCAGTACTTC
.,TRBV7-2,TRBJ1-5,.,CASSSRRVVGDSNQPQHF,TGTGCCAGCAGCTCCCGGCGGGTAGTGGGGGATAGCAATCAGCCCCAGCATTTT
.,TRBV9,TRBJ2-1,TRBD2,CASSVGGGGTNEQFF,TGTGCCAGCAGCGTAGGCGGGGGAGGGACGAATGAGCAGTTCTTC
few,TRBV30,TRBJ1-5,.,CAWSVARGHNQPQHF,TGTGCCTGGAGTGTAGCCAGGGGACATAATCAGCCCCAGCATTTT
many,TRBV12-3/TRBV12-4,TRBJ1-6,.,CASSSDGRFYNSPLHF,TGTGCCAGCAGCTCCGATGGCCGATTCTATAATTCACCCCTCCACTTT
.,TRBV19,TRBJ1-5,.,CASSISVNQPQHF,TGTGCCAGTAGTATCTCGGTCAATCAGCCCCAGCATTTT
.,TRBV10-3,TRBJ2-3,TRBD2,CATGTSVTAVADTQYF,TGTGCCACCGGGACTAGCGTCACGGCGGTCGCAGATACGCAGTATTTT
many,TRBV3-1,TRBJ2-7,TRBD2,CASSQASGGEYF,TGTGCCAGCAGCCAAGCATCGGGAGGGGAGTACTTC
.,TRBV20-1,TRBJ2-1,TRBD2,CSAPHGGLAVNNEQFF,TGCAGTGCTCCCCATGGGGGACTAGCGGTTAACAATGAGCAGTTCTTC
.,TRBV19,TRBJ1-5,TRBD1,CASTDRVRNQPQHF,TGTGCCAGTACGGACAGGGTAAGGAATCAGCCCCAGCATTTT
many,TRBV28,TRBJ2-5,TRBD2,CASSPRAGGEETQYF,TGTGCCAGCAGTCCGCGGGCGGGGGGGGAGGAGACCCAGTACTTC